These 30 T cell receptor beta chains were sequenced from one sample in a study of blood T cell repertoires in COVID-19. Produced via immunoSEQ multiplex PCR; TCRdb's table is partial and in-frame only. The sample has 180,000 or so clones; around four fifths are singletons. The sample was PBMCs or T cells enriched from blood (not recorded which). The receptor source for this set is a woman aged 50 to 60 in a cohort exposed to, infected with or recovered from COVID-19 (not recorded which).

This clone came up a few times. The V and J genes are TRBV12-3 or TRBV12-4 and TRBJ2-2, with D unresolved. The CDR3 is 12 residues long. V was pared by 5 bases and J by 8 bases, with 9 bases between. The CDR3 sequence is CASSPGPGELFF. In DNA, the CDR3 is TGTGCCAGCAGTCCCGGTCCGGGGGAGCTGTTTTTT.

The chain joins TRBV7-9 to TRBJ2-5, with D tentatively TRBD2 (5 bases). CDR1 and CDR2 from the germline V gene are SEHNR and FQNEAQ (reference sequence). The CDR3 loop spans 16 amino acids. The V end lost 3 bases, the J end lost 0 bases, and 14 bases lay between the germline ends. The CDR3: CASSLGAAVDQETQYF. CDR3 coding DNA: TGTGCCAGCAGCTTGGGAGCGGCCGTCGACCAAGAGACCCAGTACTTC. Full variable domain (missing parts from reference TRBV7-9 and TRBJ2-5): DTGVSQNPRHKITKRGQNVTFRCDPISEHNRLYWYRQTLGQGPEFLTYFQNEAQLEKSRLLSDRFSAERPKGSFSTLEIQRTEQGDSAMYLCASSLGAAVDQETQYFGPGTRLLVL.

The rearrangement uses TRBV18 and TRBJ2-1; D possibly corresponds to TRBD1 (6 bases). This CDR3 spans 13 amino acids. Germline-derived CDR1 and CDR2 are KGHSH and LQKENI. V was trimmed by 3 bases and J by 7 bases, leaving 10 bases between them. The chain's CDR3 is CASSPVGGNEQFF. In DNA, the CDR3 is TGTGCCAGCTCACCTGTAGGGGGTAATGAGCAGTTCTTC. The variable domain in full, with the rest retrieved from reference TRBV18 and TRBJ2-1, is NAGVMQNPRHLVRRRGQEARLRCSPMKGHSHVYWYRQLPEEGLKFMVYLQKENIIDESGMPKERFSAEFPKEGPSILRIQQVVRGDSAAYFCASSPVGGNEQFFGPGTRLTVL.

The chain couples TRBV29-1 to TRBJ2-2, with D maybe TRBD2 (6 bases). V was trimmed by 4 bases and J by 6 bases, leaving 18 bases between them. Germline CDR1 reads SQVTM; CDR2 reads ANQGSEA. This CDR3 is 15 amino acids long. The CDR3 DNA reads TGCAGCGTTGGCCGGGACTCCACGGCCTCCGGGGAGCTGTTTTTT. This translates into CSVGRDSTASGELFF.

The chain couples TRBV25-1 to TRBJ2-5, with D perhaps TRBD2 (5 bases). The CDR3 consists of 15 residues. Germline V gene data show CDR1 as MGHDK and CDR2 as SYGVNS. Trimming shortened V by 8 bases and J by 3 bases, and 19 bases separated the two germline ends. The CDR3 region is CASPSFPGSEETQYF. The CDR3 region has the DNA TGTGCCAGCCCGTCCTTTCCGGGATCGGAAGAGACCCAGTACTTC.

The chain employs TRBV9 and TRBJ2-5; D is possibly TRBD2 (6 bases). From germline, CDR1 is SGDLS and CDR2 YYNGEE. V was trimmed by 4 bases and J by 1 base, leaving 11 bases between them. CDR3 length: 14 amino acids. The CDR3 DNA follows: TGTGCCAGCAGCCCTCGACTAGGCCAAGAGACCCAGTACTTC. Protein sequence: CASSPRLGQETQYF. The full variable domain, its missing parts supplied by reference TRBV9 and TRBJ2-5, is DSGVTQTPKHLITATGQRVTLRCSPRSGDLSVYWYQQSLDQGLQFLIQYYNGEERAKGNILERFSAQQFPDLHSELNLSSLELGDSALYFCASSPRLGQETQYFGPGTRLLVL.

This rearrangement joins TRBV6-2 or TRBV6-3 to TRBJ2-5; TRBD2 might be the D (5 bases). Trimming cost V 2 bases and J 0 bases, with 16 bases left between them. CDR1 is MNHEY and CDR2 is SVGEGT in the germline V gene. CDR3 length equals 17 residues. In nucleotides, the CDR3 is TGTGCCAGCAGTTACCCTCGGGGTAGCGTAAACCAAGAGACCCAGTACTTC. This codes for CASSYPRGSVNQETQYF.

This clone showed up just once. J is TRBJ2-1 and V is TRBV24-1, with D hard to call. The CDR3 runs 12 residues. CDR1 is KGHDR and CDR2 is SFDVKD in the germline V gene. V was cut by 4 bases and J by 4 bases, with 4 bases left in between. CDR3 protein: CATSDLYNEQFF. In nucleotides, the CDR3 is TGTGCCACCAGTGACCTGTACAATGAGCAGTTCTTC.

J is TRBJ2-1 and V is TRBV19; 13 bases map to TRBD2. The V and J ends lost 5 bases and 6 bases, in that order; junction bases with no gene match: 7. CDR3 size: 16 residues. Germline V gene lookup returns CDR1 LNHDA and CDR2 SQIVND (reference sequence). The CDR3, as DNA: TGTGCCAGTAGTCTGACTAGCGGGAGGATATCCAATGAGCAGTTCTTC. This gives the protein CASSLTSGRISNEQFF. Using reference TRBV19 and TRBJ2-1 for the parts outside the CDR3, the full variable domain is DGGITQSPKYLFRKEGQNVTLSCEQNLNHDAMYWYRQDPGQGLRLIYYSQIVNDFQKGDIAEGYSVSREKKESFPLTVTSAQKNPTAFYLCASSLTSGRISNEQFFGPGTRLTVL.

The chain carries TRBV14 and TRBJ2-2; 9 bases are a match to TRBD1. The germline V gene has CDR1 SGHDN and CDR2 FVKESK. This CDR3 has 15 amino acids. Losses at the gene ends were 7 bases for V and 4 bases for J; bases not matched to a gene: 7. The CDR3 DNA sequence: TGTGCCAGCACCTCGGACAGGGGCGGCACCGGGGAGCTGTTTTTT. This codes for CASTSDRGGTGELFF.

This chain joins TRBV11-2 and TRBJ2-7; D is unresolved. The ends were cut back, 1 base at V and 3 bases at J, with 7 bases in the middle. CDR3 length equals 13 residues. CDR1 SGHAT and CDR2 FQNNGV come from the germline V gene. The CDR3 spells CASSLVLNYEQYF. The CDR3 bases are TGTGCCAGCAGCTTAGTACTTAACTACGAGCAGTACTTC.

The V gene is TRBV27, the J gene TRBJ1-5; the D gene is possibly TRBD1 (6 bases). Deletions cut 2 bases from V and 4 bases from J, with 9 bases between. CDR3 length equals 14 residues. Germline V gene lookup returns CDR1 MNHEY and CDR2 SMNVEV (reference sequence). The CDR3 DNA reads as TGTGCCAGCAGTTTAAACAGGGTTAATCAGCCCCAGCATTTT. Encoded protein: CASSLNRVNQPQHF.

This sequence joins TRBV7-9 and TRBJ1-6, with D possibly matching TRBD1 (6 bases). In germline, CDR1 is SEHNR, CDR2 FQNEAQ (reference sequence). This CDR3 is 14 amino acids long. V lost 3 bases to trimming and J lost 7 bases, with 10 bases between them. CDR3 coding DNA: TGTGCCAGCAGCTTTATGGGACAAAATTCACCCCTCCACTTT. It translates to CASSFMGQNSPLHF.

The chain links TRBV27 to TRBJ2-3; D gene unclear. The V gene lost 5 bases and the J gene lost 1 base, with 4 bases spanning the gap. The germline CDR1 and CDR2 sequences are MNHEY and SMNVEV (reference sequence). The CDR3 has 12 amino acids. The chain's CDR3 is CASSERTDTQYF. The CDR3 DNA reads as TGTGCCAGCAGTGAGCGCACAGATACGCAGTATTTT.

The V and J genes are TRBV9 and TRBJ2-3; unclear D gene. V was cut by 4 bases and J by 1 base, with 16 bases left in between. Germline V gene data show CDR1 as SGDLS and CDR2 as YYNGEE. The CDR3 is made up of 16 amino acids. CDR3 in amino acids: CASSISVQFGTDTQYF. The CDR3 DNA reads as TGTGCCAGCAGCATCTCGGTTCAATTCGGCACAGATACGCAGTATTTT.

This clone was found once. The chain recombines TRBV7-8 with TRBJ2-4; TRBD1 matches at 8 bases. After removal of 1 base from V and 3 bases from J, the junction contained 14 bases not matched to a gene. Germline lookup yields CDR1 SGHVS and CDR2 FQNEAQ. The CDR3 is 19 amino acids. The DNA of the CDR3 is TGTGCCAGCAGCTTAGATAGCCGAGGACAGGGCCACGACAAAAACATTCAGTACTTC. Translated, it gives CASSLDSRGQGHDKNIQYF.

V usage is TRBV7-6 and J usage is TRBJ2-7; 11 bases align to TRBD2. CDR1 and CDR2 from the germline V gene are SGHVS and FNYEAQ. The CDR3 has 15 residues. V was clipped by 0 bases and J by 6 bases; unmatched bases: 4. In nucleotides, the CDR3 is TGTGCCAGCAGCTTAGCGCTAGCGGGAGGCCCCGAGCAGTACTTC. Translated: CASSLALAGGPEQYF. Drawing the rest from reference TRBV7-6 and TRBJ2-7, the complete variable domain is GAGVSQSPRYKVTKRGQDVALRCDPISGHVSLYWYRQALGQGPEFLTYFNYEAQQDKSGLPNDRFSAERPEGSISTLTIQRTEQRDSAMYRCASSLALAGGPEQYFGPGTRLTVT.

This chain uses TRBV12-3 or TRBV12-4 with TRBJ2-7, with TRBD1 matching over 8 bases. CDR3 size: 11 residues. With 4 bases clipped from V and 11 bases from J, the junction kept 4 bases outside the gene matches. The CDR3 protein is CASSSGQGEYF. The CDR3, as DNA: TGTGCCAGCAGTTCCGGACAGGGAGAGTACTTC.

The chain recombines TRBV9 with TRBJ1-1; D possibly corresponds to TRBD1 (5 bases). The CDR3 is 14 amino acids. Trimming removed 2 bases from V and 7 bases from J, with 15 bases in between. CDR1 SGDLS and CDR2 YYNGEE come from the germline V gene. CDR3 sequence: CASSVGWGEGEAFF. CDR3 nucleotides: TGTGCCAGCAGCGTGGGATGGGGGGAGGGTGAAGCTTTCTTT.

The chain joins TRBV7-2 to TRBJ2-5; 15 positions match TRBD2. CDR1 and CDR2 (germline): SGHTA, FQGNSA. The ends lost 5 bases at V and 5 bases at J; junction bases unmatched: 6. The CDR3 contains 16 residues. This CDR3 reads CASSLRTSGGAETQYF. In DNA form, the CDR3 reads TGTGCCAGCAGCCTCCGGACTAGCGGGGGGGCCGAGACCCAGTACTTC.

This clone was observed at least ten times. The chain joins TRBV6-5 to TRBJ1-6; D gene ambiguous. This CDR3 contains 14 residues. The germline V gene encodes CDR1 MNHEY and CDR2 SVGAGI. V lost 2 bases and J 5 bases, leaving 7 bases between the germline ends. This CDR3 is CASSYRVDNSPLHF. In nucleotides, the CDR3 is TGTGCCAGCAGTTACCGGGTAGATAATTCACCCCTCCACTTT.

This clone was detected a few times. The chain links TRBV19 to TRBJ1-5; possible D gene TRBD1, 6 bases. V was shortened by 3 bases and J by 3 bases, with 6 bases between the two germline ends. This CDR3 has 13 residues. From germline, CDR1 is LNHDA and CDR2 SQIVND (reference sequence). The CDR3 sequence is CASSMGANQPQHF. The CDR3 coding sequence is TGTGCCAGTAGTATGGGGGCCAATCAGCCCCAGCATTTT.

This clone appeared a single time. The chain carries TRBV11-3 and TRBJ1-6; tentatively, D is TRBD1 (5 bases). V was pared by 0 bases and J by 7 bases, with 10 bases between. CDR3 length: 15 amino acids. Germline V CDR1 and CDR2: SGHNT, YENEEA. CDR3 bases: TGTGCCAGCAGCTTAGACGGGGGTGACAATTCACCCCTCCACTTT. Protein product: CASSLDGGDNSPLHF.

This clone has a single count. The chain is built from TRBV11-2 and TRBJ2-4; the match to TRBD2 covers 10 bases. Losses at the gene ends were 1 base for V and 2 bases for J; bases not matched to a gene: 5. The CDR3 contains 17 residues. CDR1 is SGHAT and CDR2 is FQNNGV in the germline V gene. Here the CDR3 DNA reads TGTGCCAGCAGCTTAGGAACTAGCGGGACACCCAAAAACATTCAGTACTTC. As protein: CASSLGTSGTPKNIQYF.

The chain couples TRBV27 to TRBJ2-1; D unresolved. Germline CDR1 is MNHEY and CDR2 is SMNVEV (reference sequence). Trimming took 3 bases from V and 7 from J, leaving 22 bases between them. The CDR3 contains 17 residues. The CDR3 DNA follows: TGTGCCAGCAGTTTCGGGTTTTATGGTCAGACTTTAAATGAGCAGTTCTTC. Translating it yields CASSFGFYGQTLNEQFF.

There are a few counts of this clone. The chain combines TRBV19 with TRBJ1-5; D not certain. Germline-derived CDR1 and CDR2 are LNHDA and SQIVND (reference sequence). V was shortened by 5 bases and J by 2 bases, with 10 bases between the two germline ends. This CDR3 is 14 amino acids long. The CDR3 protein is CASSGNGGNQPQHF. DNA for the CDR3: TGTGCCAGTAGTGGGAACGGGGGCAATCAGCCCCAGCATTTT. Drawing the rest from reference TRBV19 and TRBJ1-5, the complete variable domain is DGGITQSPKYLFRKEGQNVTLSCEQNLNHDAMYWYRQDPGQGLRLIYYSQIVNDFQKGDIAEGYSVSREKKESFPLTVTSAQKNPTAFYLCASSGNGGNQPQHFGDGTRLSIL.

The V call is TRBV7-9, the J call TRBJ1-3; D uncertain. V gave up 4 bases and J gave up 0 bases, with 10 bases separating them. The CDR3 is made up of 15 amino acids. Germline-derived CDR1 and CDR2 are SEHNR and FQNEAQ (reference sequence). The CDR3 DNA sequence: TGTGCCAGCAGCTATAGCCTAGACTCTGGAAACACCATATATTTT. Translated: CASSYSLDSGNTIYF.

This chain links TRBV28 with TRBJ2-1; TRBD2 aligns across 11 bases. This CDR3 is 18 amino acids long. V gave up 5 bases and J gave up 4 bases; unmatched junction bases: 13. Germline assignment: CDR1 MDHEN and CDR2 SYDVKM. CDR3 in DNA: TGTGCCAGCAGTCCCACCCTTAGCGGGGGGGTCTTTTACAATGAGCAGTTCTTC. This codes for CASSPTLSGGVFYNEQFF.

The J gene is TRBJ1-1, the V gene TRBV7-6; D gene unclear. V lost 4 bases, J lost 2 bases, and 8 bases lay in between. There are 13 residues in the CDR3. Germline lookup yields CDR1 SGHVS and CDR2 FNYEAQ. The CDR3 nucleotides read TGTGCCAGCAGCTCGAGCGGAAACACTGAAGCTTTCTTT. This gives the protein CASSSSGNTEAFF.

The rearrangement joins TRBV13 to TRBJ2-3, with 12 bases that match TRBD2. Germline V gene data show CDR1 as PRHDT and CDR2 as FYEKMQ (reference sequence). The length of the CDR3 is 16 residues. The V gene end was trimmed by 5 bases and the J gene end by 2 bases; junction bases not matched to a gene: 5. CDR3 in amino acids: CASSLGLAGYTDTQYF. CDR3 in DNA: TGTGCCAGCAGCCTCGGACTAGCGGGGTACACAGATACGCAGTATTTT.